These 6 T cell receptor beta chains were all obtained from the same sample, sequenced in a study of regulatory T cells in long-lasting Graves disease. Time point reported: newly diagnosed GD, antithyroid drugs for less than 3 months. Preparation of the TCR library used RNA extracted from PBMCs. With iRepertoire HTBI primers and Arm-PCR of CDR3 regions, TCR beta libraries were built. Each CDR3 protein gets one entry after TCRdb re-called the multiplex PCR reads with MiXCR. The sample lists roughly 610,000 distinct CDR3 sequences, about 16% occurring once. These sequences were also reported in another study, on T cells in Graves' hyperthyroidism and ophthalmopathy.

The material was peripheral blood mononuclear cells (PBMCs), obtained at new diagnosis, from a patient treated with antithyroid drugs. The source of these receptors is a man between 18 and 29 years old with Graves disease.

This clonotype was seen many times. The rearrangement joins TRBV7-9 to TRBJ2-5; 7 nucleotides agree with TRBD2. Germline CDR1 and CDR2: SEHNR and FQNEAQ (reference sequence). The ends lost 5 bases at V and 2 bases at J; junction bases unmatched: 5. The CDR3 consists of 14 residues. This CDR3 is CASSPPGLQETQYF. Here the CDR3 DNA reads TGTGCCAGCAGCCCGCCGGGACTACAAGAGACCCAGTACTTC.

This chain joins TRBV3-1 and TRBJ2-1; a possible D gene is TRBD2 (6 bases). The germline V gene has CDR1 LGHDT and CDR2 YNNKEL (reference sequence). This CDR3 contains 15 residues. Deletions cut 5 bases from V and 2 bases from J, with 13 bases between. CDR3 sequence (DNA): TGTGCCAGCAGCTGGGTAGCGGCAACCTACAATGAGCAGTTCTTC. Encoded protein: CASSWVAATYNEQFF.

This clonotype showed up many times. The CDR3 region is CASSLGAGGVYEQYF. The CDR3 bases are TGCGCCAGCAGCTTGGGAGCGGGAGGTGTCTACGAGCAGTACTTC. This chain joins TRBV5-1 and TRBJ2-7; TRBD2 matches 9 bases. CDR3 size: 15 residues. CDR1 and CDR2 from the germline V gene are SGHRS and YFSETQ. V was clipped by 0 bases and J by 3 bases; unmatched bases: 4.

This clonotype was detected only a few times. The chain recombines TRBV14 with TRBJ2-2; D unresolved. The ends were cut back, 1 base at V and 7 bases at J, with 1 base in the middle. This CDR3 has 11 amino acids. Germline CDR1 is SGHDN and CDR2 is FVKESK. For the CDR3, the DNA is TGTGCCAGCAGCCAAGTCGGGGAGCTGTTTTTT. It is translated as CASSQVGELFF. Drawing the rest from reference TRBV14 and TRBJ2-2, the complete variable domain is EAGVTQFPSHSVIEKGQTVTLRCDPISGHDNLYWYRRVMGKEIKFLLHFVKESKQDESGMPNNRFLAERTGGTYSTLKVQPAELEDSGVYFCASSQVGELFFGEGSRLTVL.

This clonotype was seen repeatedly, ten times or more. The V gene is TRBV11-1, the J gene TRBJ2-4; possible D gene TRBD2, 6 bases. Trimming removed 1 base from V and 8 bases from J, with 12 bases in between. The CDR3 has 14 residues. Germline V gene sequence: CDR1 SGHAT, CDR2 FQDESV (reference sequence). The CDR3 region is CASSLGPEGDIQYF. CDR3 sequence (DNA): TGTGCCAGCAGCTTAGGTCCGGAGGGAGACATTCAGTACTTC.

The chain couples TRBV10-3 to TRBJ1-2, with D unresolved. CDR3 length equals 16 residues. CDR1 and CDR2 (germline): ENHRY, SYGVKD. V dropped 0 bases and J dropped 0 bases, with 11 bases sitting between them. The CDR3: CAISESIRQTNYGYTF. For the CDR3, the DNA is TGTGCCATCAGTGAGTCAATAAGGCAGACTAACTATGGCTACACCTTC.